Below are 15 T cell receptor beta chains sequenced from a single sample in a study of CD8 T cells in Susac syndrome (dated by TCRdb to the late 2010s). The protocol used for the library was the immunoSEQ multiplex PCR assay. RNA was extracted using the RNeasy kit, and roughly 0.5 to 1 microgram was reverse transcribed with random hexamers. TCRdb trimmed public reads at Q25 via fastp, called clones via MiXCR and kept in-frame beta chains. Each record represents a unique CDR3 protein, reported with the most common genes and DNA among its rows. The table for this sample lists 90,000 to 150,000 distinct CDR3 sequences; 94% of them were counted only once. Jointly, the top ten make up approximately 0.1% of the sample. Sequenced material: CD4+ T cells from PBMCs. The receptors derive from a human donor in good health.

The chain couples TRBV18 to TRBJ1-1, with D unclear. Trimming stripped 3 bases from V and 1 base from J, with 9 bases between. Germline CDR1 and CDR2: KGHSH and LQKENI. The CDR3 runs to 14 residues. DNA of the CDR3: TGTGCCAGCTCACCTATACCCGGGAACACTGAAGCTTTCTTT. It encodes CASSPIPGNTEAFF.

The chain recombines TRBV19 with TRBJ1-2; 7 positions agree with TRBD1. V lost 3 bases to trimming and J lost 2 bases; unmatched junction nucleotides: 3. Germline CDR1 is LNHDA and CDR2 is SQIVND (reference sequence). CDR3 length equals 14 residues. The CDR3: CASSIGRGNYGYTF. The CDR3 region has the DNA TGTGCCAGTAGTATCGGCAGGGGGAACTATGGCTACACCTTC. The full variable domain, its missing parts supplied by reference TRBV19 and TRBJ1-2, is DGGITQSPKYLFRKEGQNVTLSCEQNLNHDAMYWYRQDPGQGLRLIYYSQIVNDFQKGDIAEGYSVSREKKESFPLTVTSAQKNPTAFYLCASSIGRGNYGYTFGSGTRLTVV.

This chain connects TRBV7-2 to TRBJ2-1; D perhaps matches TRBD2 (6 bases). The germline gives CDR1 SGHTA, CDR2 FQGNSA. The germline V and J ends were trimmed by 4 bases and 4 bases, with 14 bases remaining between them. CDR3 length: 15 residues. The CDR3 spells CASSWDSSLYNEQFF. The CDR3 nucleotides are TGTGCCAGCAGCTGGGACTCTTCATTATACAATGAGCAGTTCTTC.

The chain combines TRBV7-6 with TRBJ2-2; the D is unclear. V lost 4 bases and J lost 1, with 10 bases in between. The CDR3 is 15 amino acids. Looked up from germline, CDR1 is SGHVS and CDR2 is FNYEAQ. In nucleotides, the CDR3 is TGTGCCAGCAGCTCTCGGACGGAGAACACCGGGGAGCTGTTTTTT. Amino acid sequence: CASSSRTENTGELFF.

The chain combines TRBV19 with TRBJ1-5, with a tentative D call TRBD1 (5 bases). The CDR3 covers 16 residues. V lost 5 bases and J 0 bases, leaving 14 bases between the germline ends. Germline-derived CDR1 and CDR2 are LNHDA and SQIVND (reference sequence). In DNA, the CDR3 is TGTGCCAGTAGTTTTCAGGGACCTGGTAGCAATCAGCCCCAGCATTTT. It yields the protein CASSFQGPGSNQPQHF.

The chain couples TRBV20-1 to TRBJ2-7; D perhaps matches TRBD2 (5 bases). Germline V gene lookup returns CDR1 DFQATT and CDR2 SNEGSKA (reference sequence). There are 11 residues in the CDR3. Trimming took 2 bases from V and 5 from J, leaving 7 bases between them. The CDR3 coding sequence is TGCAGTGCTAGACCACTAGACGAGCAGTACTTC. Protein: CSARPLDEQYF.

The chain joins TRBV6-5 to TRBJ1-1, with 8 bases fitting TRBD1. After removal of 0 bases from V and 5 bases from J, the junction contained 2 bases not matched to a gene. Germline V lookup: CDR1 MNHEY, CDR2 SVGAGI. The CDR3 contains 14 residues. CDR3 sequence reads: CASSYSTGETEAFF. For the CDR3, the DNA is TGTGCCAGCAGTTACTCGACAGGGGAAACTGAAGCTTTCTTT.

This chain links TRBV11-2 with TRBJ2-7, with TRBD2 identical over 12 bases. There are 14 residues in the CDR3. The trim removed 6 bases at V and 4 bases at J, leaving 4 bases unmatched. From germline, CDR1 is SGHAT and CDR2 FQNNGV. CDR3 nucleotides: TGTGCCAGCAGGAGACTAGCGGGAGTGTACGAGCAGTACTTC. It specifies CASRRLAGVYEQYF.

The rearrangement joins TRBV5-1 to TRBJ2-4; D gene ambiguous. This CDR3 spans 17 amino acids. Germline V gene lookup returns CDR1 SGHRS and CDR2 YFSETQ. Trimming removed 0 bases at V and 0 bases at J, with 13 bases between. The CDR3 DNA sequence: TGCGCCAGCAGCTTGGGATCTACTATAGTAGCCAAAAACATTCAGTACTTC. Translated: CASSLGSTIVAKNIQYF. Full variable domain (outside the CDR3, taken from reference TRBV5-1 and TRBJ2-4): KAGVTQTPRYLIKTRGQQVTLSCSPISGHRSVSWYQQTPGQGLQFLFEYFSETQRNKGNFPGRFSGRQFSNSRSEMNVSTLELGDSALYLCASSLGSTIVAKNIQYFGAGTRLSVL.

The CDR3 reads CASSLGRDGRNEQFF. CDR3 DNA: TGTGCCAGCAGTTTGGGGCGGGATGGGAGGAATGAGCAGTTCTTC. The V and J genes are TRBV12-3 or TRBV12-4 and TRBJ2-1; TRBD2 is a possible D gene (6 bases). V was pared by 3 bases and J by 7 bases, with 16 bases between. CDR3 size: 15 residues.

The rearrangement links TRBV5-6 to TRBJ1-1, with D unclear. The CDR3 has 11 amino acids. The germline V gene encodes CDR1 SGHDT and CDR2 YYEEEE. V lost 1 base and J lost 7, with 5 bases in between. CDR3 loop: CASSLFGEAFF. For the CDR3, the DNA is TGTGCCAGCAGCTTGTTCGGTGAAGCTTTCTTT.

This sequence joins TRBV19 and TRBJ2-2, with 7 bases aligning to TRBD2. From germline, CDR1 is LNHDA and CDR2 SQIVND (reference sequence). The CDR3 runs to 14 residues. Losses at the gene ends were 3 bases for V and 3 bases for J; bases not matched to a gene: 1. CDR3 region: CASSIAGDTGELFF. For the CDR3, the DNA is TGTGCCAGTAGTATTGCGGGGGACACCGGGGAGCTGTTTTTT.

The chain has TRBV29-1 and TRBJ2-5; perhaps TRBD2 as D (5 bases). Trimming pared 3 bases from V and 2 bases from J, leaving 19 bases between. The CDR3 totals 16 residues. Germline CDR1 SQVTM, CDR2 ANQGSEA. CDR3 bases: TGCAGCGTTGATTGGGAGTTGGAGGTCGTTCAAGAGACCCAGTACTTC. Translation gives CSVDWELEVVQETQYF.

CDR3 region: CASSQDPLAGVAQYF. The DNA of the CDR3 is TGCGCCAGCAGCCAAGATCCACTAGCGGGAGTGGCGCAGTATTTT. The rearrangement joins TRBV4-1 to TRBJ2-3, with 11 bases fitting TRBD2. V shed 0 bases, J shed 10 bases, and the junction held 6 bases outside the gene matches. Germline V gene sequence: CDR1 MGHRA, CDR2 YSYEKL. The CDR3 is made up of 15 amino acids.

V gene TRBV14 combines with J gene TRBJ1-1; 9 positions agree with TRBD1. Unmatched junction bases numbered 4, after V lost 4 bases and J lost 4 bases. The CDR3 totals 14 residues. The germline V gene encodes CDR1 SGHDN and CDR2 FVKESK. This CDR3 is CASSPTGGGTEAFF. The CDR3 coding sequence is TGTGCCAGCAGCCCGACAGGGGGTGGCACTGAAGCTTTCTTT.